This TCR beta chain was sequenced in a study of T cells in Graves' hyperthyroidism and ophthalmopathy. TCR beta CDR3 regions were amplified from RNA. During a first-round RT-PCR of the TCR CDR3, the HTBI primer set was used. TCRdb re-analysed the multiplex PCR reads in MiXCR, keeping a single row per CDR3 protein. In the table there are hundreds of thousands of distinct CDR3 sequences, just under 45% of which are singletons. Study-wide results and limits: Separating ophthalmopathy from stable hyperthyroidism was achieved by a 13 V-J model. Blood shared most expanded thyroid clonotypes above 0.001.

As concerns this clonotype: Its target is unknown.

The length of the CDR3 is 16 residues. The trim removed 1 base at V and 2 bases at J, leaving 7 bases unmatched. CDR1 and CDR2 from the germline V gene are SGHRS and YFSETQ. This TCR came from an adult man with Graves' disease, either hyperthyroidism or ophthalmopathy (not recorded which). The V call is TRBV5-1, the J call TRBJ1-1; TRBD1 matches 8 bases. The sequenced material came from peripheral blood or thyroid tissue (not recorded which). The CDR3 coding sequence is TGCGCCAGCAGCTTGTCGGGGACAGGAGTTAACACTGAAGCTTTCTTT. This encodes CASSLSGTGVNTEAFF.